The entry that follows covers one T cell receptor (beta chain) sequence. Its target is unknown. This entry comes from a study of response to subunit inactivated influenza vaccine. Findings and caveats of the study: Authors suggested each seasonal influenza vaccination recruits few new T cells.

TCRdb itself ran the RT-PCR reads through MiXCR, one entry per CDR3 protein. The sample includes more than 700,000 distinct CDR3 sequences, 20% to 25% of them seen just once. The sequencing here drew on PBMCs from blood, taken about 5 days after vaccination. This clonotype was obtained from a man aged 45-65 years who received an inactivated influenza vaccine.

In DNA form, the CDR3 reads TGTGCCAGCAGCCCGTACAGGGAGTACGAGCAGTACTTC. Its protein is CASSPYREYEQYF. V usage is TRBV16 and J usage is TRBJ2-7; maybe TRBD1 (6 bases). In germline, CDR1 is KGHSY, CDR2 FQNENV. The CDR3 totals 13 residues. V was shortened by 4 bases and J by 4 bases, with 11 bases between the two germline ends.